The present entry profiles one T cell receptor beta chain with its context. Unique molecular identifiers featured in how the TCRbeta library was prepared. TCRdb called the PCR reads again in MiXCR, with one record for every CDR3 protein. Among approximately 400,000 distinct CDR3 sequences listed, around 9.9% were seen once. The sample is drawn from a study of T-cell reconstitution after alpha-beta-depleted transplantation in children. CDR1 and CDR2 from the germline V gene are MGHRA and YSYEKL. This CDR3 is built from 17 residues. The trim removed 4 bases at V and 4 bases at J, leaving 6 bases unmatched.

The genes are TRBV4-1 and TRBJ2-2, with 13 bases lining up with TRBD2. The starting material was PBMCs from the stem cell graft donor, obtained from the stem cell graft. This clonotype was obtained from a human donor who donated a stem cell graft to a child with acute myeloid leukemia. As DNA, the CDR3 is TGCGCCAGCAGCCTCGGACTAGCGGGAGTTGTCACCGGGGAGCTGTTTTTT. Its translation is CASSLGLAGVVTGELFF.